The rows below give T cell receptor beta chains drawn from one sample of a study of blood T cell repertoires in COVID-19. Clones were read by immunoSEQ multiplex PCR, and TCRdb kept only the in-frame ones, dropping some. The profile shows approximately 170,000 clones, around 84% of them singletons. Specimen: peripheral blood. The receptors here all came from a woman aged 80 or over with COVID-19, enrolled during active disease. Both conserved end residues are part of each CDR3. The order of the fields is CDR3 DNA, CDR3 protein, J gene, clone size, V gene, D gene. D genes are given only for firm matches. Some rows mark clone size as missing; the rest say once, few, many or name a class of expanded clone.

CDR3nt: TGTGCCAGCAGTCCGACTTCTCCGGGCTCTGGAAACACCATATATTTT
CDR3aa: CASSPTSPGSGNTIYF
j_gene: TRBJ1-3
abundance: -
v_gene: TRBV7-9
d_gene: -

CDR3nt: TGTGCCAGCAGCTTAGAGGGCCCGTACGAGCAGTACTTC
CDR3aa: CASSLEGPYEQYF
j_gene: TRBJ2-7
abundance: -
v_gene: TRBV11-2
d_gene: -

CDR3nt: TGTGCCAGCAGTTCGTCCGGGACAGGGATCCGACCCCAGCATTTT
CDR3aa: CASSSSGTGIRPQHF
j_gene: TRBJ1-5
abundance: many
v_gene: TRBV27
d_gene: TRBD1

CDR3nt: TGTGCCAGCAGTGAATGGGGACAGGGGGCGTACAATGAGCAGTTCTTC
CDR3aa: CASSEWGQGAYNEQFF
j_gene: TRBJ2-1
abundance: -
v_gene: TRBV25-1
d_gene: TRBD1

CDR3nt: TGTGCCAGCAGTCAGGGTATATCACCCCTCCACTTT
CDR3aa: CASSQGISPLHF
j_gene: TRBJ1-6
abundance: -
v_gene: TRBV12-3/TRBV12-4
d_gene: -

CDR3nt: TGTGCCAGCAGCTTAGACCGGGCGGGGGATGGCTACACCTTC
CDR3aa: CASSLDRAGDGYTF
j_gene: TRBJ1-2
abundance: -
v_gene: TRBV11-2
d_gene: -

CDR3nt: TGTGCCACCAGGAGTGGGACAGCTGGGGCCAACGTCCTGACTTTC
CDR3aa: CATRSGTAGANVLTF
j_gene: TRBJ2-6
abundance: -
v_gene: TRBV15
d_gene: TRBD1

CDR3nt: TGTGCCAGCAGTGAAGCTGTCCGAGCCTACGAGCAGTACTTC
CDR3aa: CASSEAVRAYEQYF
j_gene: TRBJ2-7
abundance: few
v_gene: TRBV2
d_gene: -

CDR3nt: TGCGCCAGCAGCCTCCGGACAGGGTCTGAAGCTTTCTTT
CDR3aa: CASSLRTGSEAFF
j_gene: TRBJ1-1
abundance: -
v_gene: TRBV5-1
d_gene: TRBD1

CDR3nt: TGCGCCAGCAGCTTGTGGGACAGTTCAGATACGCAGTATTTT
CDR3aa: CASSLWDSSDTQYF
j_gene: TRBJ2-3
abundance: -
v_gene: TRBV5-1
d_gene: TRBD1

CDR3nt: TGTGCCAGCTCACCGCCACAGGGGAACTATGGCTACACCTTC
CDR3aa: CASSPPQGNYGYTF
j_gene: TRBJ1-2
abundance: -
v_gene: TRBV18
d_gene: TRBD1

CDR3nt: TGTGCCAGCAGCCAATCCAGGGCCTTTAATGAAAAACTGTTTTTT
CDR3aa: CASSQSRAFNEKLFF
j_gene: TRBJ1-4
abundance: once
v_gene: TRBV14
d_gene: -

CDR3nt: TGTGCCAGCAGCTTAACCGACACCTCCTACGAGCAGTACTTC
CDR3aa: CASSLTDTSYEQYF
j_gene: TRBJ2-7
abundance: -
v_gene: TRBV7-9
d_gene: -

CDR3nt: TGTGCCACCCGCTCTGGGGCCAACGTCCTGACTTTC
CDR3aa: CATRSGANVLTF
j_gene: TRBJ2-6
abundance: -
v_gene: TRBV12-3/TRBV12-4
d_gene: -

CDR3nt: TGTGCCAGTAGTAGCGGGGACAGGGGGGGCACTGAAGCTTTCTTT
CDR3aa: CASSSGDRGGTEAFF
j_gene: TRBJ1-1
abundance: -
v_gene: TRBV19
d_gene: TRBD1

CDR3nt: TGCGCCAGCAGCCAAGAAATAGTTAGGGGGGATACGCAGTATTTT
CDR3aa: CASSQEIVRGDTQYF
j_gene: TRBJ2-3
abundance: -
v_gene: TRBV4-1
d_gene: -

CDR3nt: TGTGCCAGCAGCGTCTCCAGCACAGATACGCAGTATTTT
CDR3aa: CASSVSSTDTQYF
j_gene: TRBJ2-3
abundance: once
v_gene: TRBV9
d_gene: -

CDR3nt: TGCAGCGTTGTAGTCAGCGGAGACAATCAGCCCCAGCATTTT
CDR3aa: CSVVVSGDNQPQHF
j_gene: TRBJ1-5
abundance: -
v_gene: TRBV29-1
d_gene: -

CDR3nt: TGTGCCAGCAGTACTAGACGGTCCGAAGAGACCCAGTACTTC
CDR3aa: CASSTRRSEETQYF
j_gene: TRBJ2-5
abundance: -
v_gene: TRBV28
d_gene: -

CDR3nt: TGTGCCAGCAGCCAAGTTTTCAGGTCTGAAGCTTTCTTT
CDR3aa: CASSQVFRSEAFF
j_gene: TRBJ1-1
abundance: -
v_gene: TRBV14
d_gene: -

CDR3nt: TGTGCCAGCAGCTTGGGGGGAACAGGGGGTAATTCACCCCTCCACTTT
CDR3aa: CASSLGGTGGNSPLHF
j_gene: TRBJ1-6
abundance: -
v_gene: TRBV5-6
d_gene: TRBD1

CDR3nt: TGTGCCGGCAACAGGGCCATGAACACTGAAGCTTTCTTT
CDR3aa: CAGNRAMNTEAFF
j_gene: TRBJ1-1
abundance: -
v_gene: TRBV6-6
d_gene: -

CDR3nt: TGTGCCAGCAGTGGGGCTAGCGCACAAGAGACCCAGTACTTC
CDR3aa: CASSGASAQETQYF
j_gene: TRBJ2-5
abundance: -
v_gene: TRBV6-6
d_gene: -

CDR3nt: TGTGCCAGCAGTCAACAGGGCCACTCGGCTAACTATGGCTACACCTTC
CDR3aa: CASSQQGHSANYGYTF
j_gene: TRBJ1-2
abundance: -
v_gene: TRBV6-2/TRBV6-3
d_gene: -

CDR3nt: TGCAGCTCCGGGGCGGGACAGGGCCACGAGCAGTACTTC
CDR3aa: CSSGAGQGHEQYF
j_gene: TRBJ2-7
abundance: -
v_gene: TRBV29-1
d_gene: TRBD1

CDR3nt: TGTGCCAGCAGTCACATCCTACCCCGGACAGTAGGGATCTCCTACGAGCAGTACTTC
CDR3aa: CASSHILPRTVGISYEQYF
j_gene: TRBJ2-7
abundance: -
v_gene: TRBV6-6
d_gene: -

CDR3nt: TGTGCCAGCTCACCAGGGGAGGTGGCTGGAAACACCATATATTTT
CDR3aa: CASSPGEVAGNTIYF
j_gene: TRBJ1-3
abundance: -
v_gene: TRBV18
d_gene: -

CDR3nt: TGTGCCAGCAGGCCTGGGACAGGGGGCACCTCACCCCTCCACTTT
CDR3aa: CASRPGTGGTSPLHF
j_gene: TRBJ1-6
abundance: -
v_gene: TRBV6-5
d_gene: TRBD1

CDR3nt: TGTGCCAGTAGTATAGTGGGGACAGGGGCATGGGAGACCCAGTACTTC
CDR3aa: CASSIVGTGAWETQYF
j_gene: TRBJ2-5
abundance: once
v_gene: TRBV19
d_gene: TRBD1

CDR3nt: TGTGCCAGCAGCCCCCTGGGCGGGAGTTTGAGCAATGAGCAGTTCTTC
CDR3aa: CASSPLGGSLSNEQFF
j_gene: TRBJ2-1
abundance: few
v_gene: TRBV7-9
d_gene: TRBD2

CDR3nt: TGTGCCAGTAGTAAGTCTTGGCTAGCCCCGGACGAGCAGTACTTC
CDR3aa: CASSKSWLAPDEQYF
j_gene: TRBJ2-7
abundance: -
v_gene: TRBV19
d_gene: -

CDR3nt: TGTGCCAGCAGCTTGGGGACAGGGGGCGGGGGCACTGAAGCTTTCTTT
CDR3aa: CASSLGTGGGGTEAFF
j_gene: TRBJ1-1
abundance: once
v_gene: TRBV5-4
d_gene: TRBD1

CDR3nt: TGCGCCAGCAGCCAATCCCCAAATTCACCCCTCCACTTT
CDR3aa: CASSQSPNSPLHF
j_gene: TRBJ1-6
abundance: -
v_gene: TRBV4-3
d_gene: -

CDR3nt: TGTGCCAGCAGTAACTTGACAGGGAGACGTTACGAGCAGTACTTC
CDR3aa: CASSNLTGRRYEQYF
j_gene: TRBJ2-7
abundance: -
v_gene: TRBV28
d_gene: TRBD1

CDR3nt: TGTGCCAGCAGCGTCCCCGGGACAAACAATGAGCAGTTCTTC
CDR3aa: CASSVPGTNNEQFF
j_gene: TRBJ2-1
abundance: -
v_gene: TRBV9
d_gene: -

CDR3nt: TGTGCCAGCAGCACCACAGGGGGGGCCTATGGCTACACCTTC
CDR3aa: CASSTTGGAYGYTF
j_gene: TRBJ1-2
abundance: -
v_gene: TRBV7-3
d_gene: TRBD1

CDR3nt: TGTGCCAGCACTAGGTCCCCGGGGAACACTGAAGCTTTCTTT
CDR3aa: CASTRSPGNTEAFF
j_gene: TRBJ1-1
abundance: once
v_gene: TRBV3-1/TRBV3-2
d_gene: -

CDR3nt: TGTGCCAGCTCAACGGCAACAGGGGTCGGAGAGCAGTACTTC
CDR3aa: CASSTATGVGEQYF
j_gene: TRBJ2-7
abundance: once
v_gene: TRBV18
d_gene: TRBD1

CDR3nt: TGTGCCAGTAGGGGGGGGGCACACGAAAACAATGAGCAGTTCTTC
CDR3aa: CASRGGAHENNEQFF
j_gene: TRBJ2-1
abundance: -
v_gene: TRBV19
d_gene: -

CDR3nt: TGCGCCAGCAGCCAAGAGCAGGACAGCCACTATGGCTACACCTTC
CDR3aa: CASSQEQDSHYGYTF
j_gene: TRBJ1-2
abundance: -
v_gene: TRBV4-3
d_gene: -